This T cell receptor (beta chain) was retrieved from a study of control samples from healthy donors and cancer patients. The data were produced by immunoSEQ multiplex PCR, yet TCRdb's version contains in-frame clones alone and is incomplete. The sample yields under 150,000 clones, 89% seen once. V dropped 5 bases and J dropped 0 bases, with 2 bases sitting between them. CDR3 length: 12 residues. This chain uses TRBV12-3 or TRBV12-4 with TRBJ1-5; D is unclear. This TCR derives from a man aged 50 to 60 with head and neck cancer. The sample consisted of PBMCs. The CDR3 loop is CASSGSNQPQHF. The CDR3, as DNA: TGTGCCAGCAGTGGTAGCAATCAGCCCCAGCATTTT.